These T cell receptor beta chains were read from a single sample in a study of molecular identifiers for immune sequencing clone quantification. MiXCR was run by TCRdb on the PCR reads, yielding one entry per CDR3 protein. The sample lists 65,000 or so distinct CDR3 sequences, 15% to 20% occurring once. The material sequenced was naive CD8+ T cells from blood, with Jurkat cell RNA spiked in. The receptors stem from a human donor in good health. Some libraries in this study had Jurkat cell RNA spiked in. Each CDR3 is given with its conserved first and last residue. A D gene is named only where the DNA matches it firmly. Part of the rows lack a size; the others show once, few, many or a class for expanded clones.

V,D,J,size,DNA,CDR3
TRBV7-9,-,TRBJ1-1,many,TGTGCCAGCAGCCCAACCACAGGGAGGTCCACTGAAGCTTTCTTT,CASSPTTGRSTEAFF
TRBV6-5,-,TRBJ2-6,many,TGTGCCAGCAGTTACAATAGGGGGACAGGGGCCAACGTCCTGACTTTC,CASSYNRGTGANVLTF
TRBV6-6,-,TRBJ2-3,once,TGTGCCAGCACCGAGACGGGACCCGATACGCAGTATTTT,CASTETGPDTQYF
TRBV2,-,TRBJ1-5,many,TGTGCCAGCAGTGCCGCCTATAGCAATCAGCCCCAGCATTTT,CASSAAYSNQPQHF
TRBV6-5,TRBD2,TRBJ2-7,many,TGTGCCAGCAGTTATTTAGGGGAGGGCAACGAGCAGTACTTC,CASSYLGEGNEQYF
TRBV5-3,-,TRBJ2-1,-,TGTGCCAGCAGCTTAGACGGGAGCTCCTACAATGAGCGGTTCTTC,CASSLDGSSYNERFF
TRBV12-3/TRBV12-4,-,TRBJ2-3,few,TGTGCCAGCAGTGCCCGACAGGATATCACAGATACGCAGTATTTT,CASSARQDITDTQYF
TRBV7-2,-,TRBJ1-4,-,TGTGCCAGCAGCTTAGATGGTCAGGGACTGTTTTTT,CASSLDGQGLFF
TRBV7-9,-,TRBJ2-7,many,TGTGCCAGCAGCTTAGCGAACTACGAGCAGTACTTC,CASSLANYEQYF
TRBV6-1,TRBD1,TRBJ1-5,many,TGTGCCAGCAGTGTCCGGGACAGGGGGCTCTATGGGAATCAGCCCCAGCATTTT,CASSVRDRGLYGNQPQHF
TRBV6-2/TRBV6-3,-,TRBJ2-7,many,TGTGCCAGCAGTTGGGGAGACGTGTACGAGCAGTACTTC,CASSWGDVYEQYF
TRBV19,TRBD2,TRBJ2-7,few,TGTGCCAGTAGTGCGGGACTAGCGGCGACCTACGAGCAGTACTTC,CASSAGLAATYEQYF
TRBV7-6,-,TRBJ2-1,few,TGTGCCAGCAGCTTAAGCGTCCTTAATGAGCAGTTCTTC,CASSLSVLNEQFF
TRBV11-2,-,TRBJ2-7,-,TGTGCCAGCAGCTTAGGGGGGTACGGGCAGTACTTC,CASSLGGYGQYF